The clone carrying this T cell receptor beta chain was picked up many times. Its antigen is still unknown. Mismatch with germline at one junction end may stem from a read error. This sample was included in a study of breast tumors, draining lymph nodes, adjacent tissues. General observations from the study: Tumor TCR diversity was below lymph nodes but above nontumor tissue. Luminal-like breast cancer showed significantly higher tumor–nontumor repertoire similarity than basal-like. Tumor T cell lymph node origin was a supported hypothesis, not proven.

Samples came from axillary lymph nodes draining the breast cancer. From the multiplex PCR reads, TCRdb called clonotypes with MiXCR, one entry per CDR3 protein. The sample carries 65,000 to 80,000 distinct CDR3 sequences, roughly 20% recorded once. Germline V gives CDR1 DFQATT, CDR2 SNEGSKA (reference sequence). The CDR3 extends over 16 amino acids. V gene TRBV20-1 combines with J gene TRBJ2-1, with TRBD2 identical over 10 bases. The specimen sequenced was axillary lymph node tissue. This TCR was recovered from a female donor with breast cancer. Some clones in this sample may be carry-over from other donors' samples. CDR3 in amino acids: CSAKKGLAISSNEQFF. CDR3 bases: TGCAGTGCTAAAAAGGGACTAGCGATATCCTCCAATGAGCAGTTCTTC.